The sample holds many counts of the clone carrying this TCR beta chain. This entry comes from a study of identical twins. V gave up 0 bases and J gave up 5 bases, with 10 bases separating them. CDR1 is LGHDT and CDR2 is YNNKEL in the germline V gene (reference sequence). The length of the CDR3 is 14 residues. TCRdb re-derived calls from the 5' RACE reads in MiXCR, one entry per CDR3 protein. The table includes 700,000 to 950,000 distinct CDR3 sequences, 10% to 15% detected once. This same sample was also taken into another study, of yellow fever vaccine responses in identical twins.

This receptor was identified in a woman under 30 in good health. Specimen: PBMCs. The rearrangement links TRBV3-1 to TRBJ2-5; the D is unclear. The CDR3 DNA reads TGTGCCAGCAGCCAAGACGTGGGTCGGGAGACCCAGTACTTC. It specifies CASSQDVGRETQYF.